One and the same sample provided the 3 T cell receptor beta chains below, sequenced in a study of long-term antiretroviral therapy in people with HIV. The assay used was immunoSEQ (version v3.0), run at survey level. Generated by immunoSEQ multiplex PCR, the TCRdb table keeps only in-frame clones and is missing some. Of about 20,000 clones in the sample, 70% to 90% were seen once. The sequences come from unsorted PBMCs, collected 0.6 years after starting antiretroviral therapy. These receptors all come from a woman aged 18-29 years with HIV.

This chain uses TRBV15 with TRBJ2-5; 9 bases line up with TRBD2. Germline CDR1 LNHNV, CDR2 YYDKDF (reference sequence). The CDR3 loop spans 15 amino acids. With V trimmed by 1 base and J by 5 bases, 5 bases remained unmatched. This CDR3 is CATSRGESGRETQYF. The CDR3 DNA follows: TGTGCCACCAGCAGAGGGGAGAGCGGGAGGGAGACCCAGTACTTC.

The CDR3 nucleotides are TGTGCCAGCAGCGCCGGGACAGGCATCTACGAGCAGTACTTC. It encodes CASSAGTGIYEQYF. The chain uses TRBV5-6 and TRBJ2-7; TRBD1 agrees at 8 bases. V lost 4 bases and J lost 3; bases outside the gene matches: 6. From germline, CDR1 is SGHDT and CDR2 YYEEEE. The CDR3 runs to 14 residues. Combining the CDR3 with reference TRBV5-6 and TRBJ2-7 gives the whole variable domain DAGVTQSPTHLIKTRGQQVTLRCSPKSGHDTVSWYQQALGQGPQFIFQYYEEEERQRGNFPDRFSGHQFPNYSSELNVNALLLGDSALYLCASSAGTGIYEQYFGPGTRLTVT.

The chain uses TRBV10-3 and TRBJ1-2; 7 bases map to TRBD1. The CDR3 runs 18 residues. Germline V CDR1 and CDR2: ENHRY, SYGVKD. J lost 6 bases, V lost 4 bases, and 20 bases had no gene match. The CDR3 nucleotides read TGTGCCATCAGTGGATCAGGGGGGACAGTAGATTCGGGTAATGGCTACACCTTC. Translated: CAISGSGGTVDSGNGYTF.